The 22 T cell receptor beta chains in this list originate from one sample, sequenced in a study of blood T cell repertoires in COVID-19. Method: immunoSEQ multiplex PCR; TCRdb's copy keeps in-frame clones and lacks some. The sample holds roughly 26,000 clones, 66% seen once. Sequencing was done on a sample of peripheral blood. Source of these receptors: a man in his 60s with active or convalescent COVID-19.

The chain carries TRBV28 and TRBJ1-4; 8 bases map to TRBD1. CDR3 length: 14 residues. Germline values: CDR1 MDHEN, CDR2 SYDVKM. V shed 5 bases, J shed 8 bases, and the junction held 7 bases outside the gene matches. CDR3 protein: CASSPTGVKEKLFF. The CDR3, as DNA: TGTGCCAGCAGTCCGACAGGGGTTAAGGAAAAACTGTTTTTT. Full variable domain (rest looked up from reference TRBV28 and TRBJ1-4): DVKVTQSSRYLVKRTGEKVFLECVQDMDHENMFWYRQDPGLGLRLIYFSYDVKMKEKGDIPEGYSVSREKKERFSLILESASTNQTSMYLCASSPTGVKEKLFFGSGTQLSVL.

J is TRBJ2-4 and V is TRBV3-1 (or the pseudogene TRBV3-2); 8 bases are a match to TRBD2. J was trimmed by 7 bases and V by 3 bases; bases with no gene match: 11. CDR3 length: 16 amino acids. Germline V lookup: CDR1 LGHDT, CDR2 YNNKEL (reference sequence). In DNA form, the CDR3 reads TGTGCCAGCAGCCATAGTCGCGCTCGGGGGGGGAACATTCAGTACTTC. Residues: CASSHSRARGGNIQYF.

This clone was seen more than once but under ten times. The chain uses TRBV6-1 and TRBJ1-6; D might be TRBD1 (6 bases). This CDR3 has 14 amino acids. Germline-derived CDR1 and CDR2 are MNHNS and SASEGT. Trimming removed 1 base from V and 9 bases from J, with 10 bases in between. CDR3 sequence (DNA): TGTGCCAGCAGTGAAGTCAACAGGGTTTCACCCCTCCACTTT. It yields the protein CASSEVNRVSPLHF.

The chain employs TRBV7-9 and TRBJ2-7, with 7 positions matching TRBD1. The CDR3 runs to 13 residues. Germline V gene lookup returns CDR1 SEHNR and CDR2 FQNEAQ (reference sequence). The V gene end was trimmed by 5 bases and the J gene end by 5 bases; junction bases not matched to a gene: 6. The CDR3 DNA reads TGTGCCAGCAGCACACAGGGGCGGCACGAGCAGTACTTC. Translated, it gives CASSTQGRHEQYF.

The chain carries TRBV6-5 and TRBJ1-2; D is unresolved. CDR1 is MNHEY and CDR2 is SVGAGI in the germline V gene. Deletions cut 6 bases from V and 8 bases from J, with 19 bases between. CDR3 length: 14 residues. The CDR3 is CASRNSGTAMGYTF. CDR3 bases: TGTGCCAGCAGAAACTCTGGCACAGCTATGGGCTACACCTTC.

This sequence joins TRBV19 and TRBJ2-1, with 14 bases aligning to TRBD2. This CDR3 is 16 amino acids long. The germline V gene encodes CDR1 LNHDA and CDR2 SQIVND (reference sequence). The V gene end was trimmed by 4 bases and the J gene end by 6 bases; junction bases not matched to a gene: 5. Here the CDR3 DNA reads TGTGCCAGTAGTAAGGGACTAGCGGGAGTTTCCAATGAGCAGTTCTTC. Translating gives CASSKGLAGVSNEQFF.

This clone was seen only once. The chain links TRBV19 to TRBJ2-5, with TRBD1 matching over 8 bases. V lost 9 bases, J lost 3 bases, and 9 bases stayed unmatched. CDR3 length: 14 amino acids. Germline values: CDR1 LNHDA, CDR2 SQIVND (reference sequence). The CDR3, as DNA: TGTGCCAGCACCGGACAGGGAGACGAAGAGACCCAGTACTTC. It is translated as CASTGQGDEETQYF.

This chain links TRBV7-9 with TRBJ1-6; 10 bases match TRBD1. The CDR3 has 17 residues. The germline CDR1 and CDR2 sequences are SEHNR and FQNEAQ (reference sequence). Losses at the gene ends were 5 bases for V and 10 bases for J; bases not matched to a gene: 14. The CDR3 protein is CASSPPDRGRLNSPLHF. In DNA form, the CDR3 reads TGTGCCAGCAGCCCCCCAGACAGGGGGCGATTAAACTCACCCCTCCACTTT.

This sequence joins TRBV5-1 and TRBJ2-7; 7 bases are shared with TRBD2. V gave up 1 base and J gave up 4 bases; unmatched junction bases: 5. The CDR3 extends over 14 amino acids. Germline V gene lookup returns CDR1 SGHRS and CDR2 YFSETQ. As DNA, the CDR3 is TGCGCCAGCAGCTTGACTAGCGAGAAGTACGAGCAGTACTTC. Its translation is CASSLTSEKYEQYF.

This chain connects TRBV19 to TRBJ2-5; TRBD2 agrees at 13 bases. Germline V lookup: CDR1 LNHDA, CDR2 SQIVND (reference sequence). The trim removed 9 bases at V and 1 base at J, leaving 2 bases unmatched. The length of the CDR3 is 14 residues. This CDR3 is CASRTSGSQETQYF. In nucleotides, the CDR3 is TGTGCCAGCCGGACTAGCGGGAGCCAAGAGACCCAGTACTTC.

The genes are TRBV6-2 or TRBV6-3 and TRBJ2-3, with D possibly being TRBD2 (5 bases). CDR3 length: 15 residues. V was trimmed by 0 bases and J by 2 bases, leaving 9 bases between them. Germline loops: CDR1 MNHEY, CDR2 SVGEGT. CDR3 protein: CASSYSVGATDTQYF. The CDR3 DNA sequence: TGTGCCAGCAGTTACTCGGTGGGAGCCACAGATACGCAGTATTTT.

The rearrangement links TRBV5-1 to TRBJ2-1; a possible D gene is TRBD2 (5 bases). CDR1 is SGHRS, CDR2 YFSETQ, per germline. This CDR3 has 14 amino acids. Trimming took 0 bases from V and 6 from J, leaving 10 bases between them. The CDR3 DNA reads as TGCGCCAGCAGCTTGGAGGGAGATACCAATGAGCAGTTCTTC. Its translation: CASSLEGDTNEQFF. The full variable domain, in which reference TRBV5-1 and TRBJ2-1 provide the parts outside the CDR3, is KAGVTQTPRYLIKTRGQQVTLSCSPISGHRSVSWYQQTPGQGLQFLFEYFSETQRNKGNFPGRFSGRQFSNSRSEMNVSTLELGDSALYLCASSLEGDTNEQFFGPGTRLTVL.

The genes are TRBV5-1 and TRBJ2-2; 10 bases map to TRBD2. This CDR3 is built from 16 residues. Germline V gene data show CDR1 as SGHRS and CDR2 as YFSETQ. J gave up 1 base and V 4 bases, and 4 bases lay outside the gene matches. The CDR3 sequence is CASSLGTSENTGELFF. DNA of the CDR3: TGCGCCAGCAGCCTTGGGACTAGCGAGAACACCGGGGAGCTGTTTTTT.

This sequence joins TRBV19 and TRBJ2-7; 11 nucleotides line up with TRBD1. The CDR3 runs to 17 residues. Unmatched junction bases numbered 8, after V lost 4 bases and J lost 0 bases. Germline loops: CDR1 LNHDA, CDR2 SQIVND (reference sequence). The CDR3 loop is CASSRQGQGANSYEQYF. The CDR3 DNA reads TGTGCCAGTAGTAGGCAAGGACAGGGGGCAAACTCCTACGAGCAGTACTTC.

This clone has only a few counts. The J gene is TRBJ1-2, the V gene TRBV28, with 8 bases aligning to TRBD1. Trimming took 5 bases from V and 4 from J; bases not matched to a gene: 15. This CDR3 is 17 amino acids long. Germline CDR1 reads MDHEN; CDR2 reads SYDVKM. The chain's CDR3 is CASSQLRGTGGIYGYTF. CDR3 coding DNA: TGTGCCAGCAGTCAATTAAGAGGAACAGGGGGAATCTATGGCTACACCTTC.

This clone came up once. The J gene is TRBJ2-7, the V gene TRBV10-1, with 7 bases lining up with TRBD1. This CDR3 is 15 amino acids long. J was trimmed by 1 base and V by 0 bases; bases with no gene match: 3. Looked up from germline, CDR1 is WNHNN and CDR2 is SYGVQD (reference sequence). DNA of the CDR3: TGCGCCAGCAGTGAGTCGACAGGGAAATCCTACGAGCAGTACTTC. It specifies CASSESTGKSYEQYF.

This clone has only a few counts. The J gene is TRBJ2-2, the V gene TRBV2; 7 bases align to TRBD1. In germline, CDR1 is SNHLY, CDR2 FYNNEI. This CDR3 has 16 residues. Germline trimming cut 6 bases from V and 4 bases from J; bases unmatched to any gene: 11. The CDR3 nucleotides read TGTGCCAGCAGAGAGACCGGGACAGATAGCACCGGGGAGCTGTTTTTT. It codes for CASRETGTDSTGELFF.

The J gene is TRBJ2-1, the V gene TRBV9, with TRBD2 identical over 9 bases. Germline CDR1 SGDLS, CDR2 YYNGEE. The V and J ends lost 4 bases and 6 bases, in that order; junction bases with no gene match: 17. This CDR3 has 18 residues. CDR3 nucleotide sequence: TGTGCCAGCAGCCTAGAGGGTCACGCGGGGGGGTCGGGCAATGAGCAGTTCTTC. Its translation is CASSLEGHAGGSGNEQFF.

The rearrangement uses TRBV7-2 and TRBJ1-5; D possibly corresponds to TRBD1 (5 bases). Trimming removed 0 bases from V and 1 base from J, with 22 bases in between. The V gene's germline CDR1 is SGHTA and CDR2 FQGNSA. CDR3 length equals 20 residues. DNA for the CDR3: TGTGCCAGCAGCTTAGCGCTGGTTCGAACAGGCGGGGGAAGCAATCAGCCCCAGCATTTT. Residues: CASSLALVRTGGGSNQPQHF.

The chain combines TRBV11-1 with TRBJ2-1; TRBD2 aligns across 7 bases. Germline loops: CDR1 SGHAT, CDR2 FQDESV (reference sequence). The V gene end was trimmed by 3 bases and the J gene end by 0 bases; junction bases not matched to a gene: 2. This CDR3 contains 15 residues. In DNA, the CDR3 is TGTGCCAGCAGCTTCGGGGGGACCTCCTACAATGAGCAGTTCTTC. It specifies CASSFGGTSYNEQFF.

The table lists this clone with a few counts. The rearrangement joins TRBV27 to TRBJ1-4, with 8 bases identical to TRBD1. There are 16 residues in the CDR3. The germline V gene has CDR1 MNHEY and CDR2 SMNVEV (reference sequence). V shed 7 bases and J 5 bases; nucleotides not matched to a gene: 12. Here the CDR3 reads CASTRTGFTGNEKLFF. The CDR3 DNA is TGTGCCAGCACCCGGACAGGGTTTACAGGGAATGAAAAACTGTTTTTT.

The rearrangement joins TRBV5-5 to TRBJ1-5; D unclear. CDR3 size: 14 residues. The V end was cut by 4 bases, the J end by 3 bases, with 11 bases between. Per germline, CDR1 SGHKS and CDR2 YYEKEE (reference sequence). CDR3: CASSPPGFNQPQHF. CDR3 coding DNA: TGTGCCAGCAGCCCGCCCGGGTTCAATCAGCCCCAGCATTTT.